The 3 T cell receptor beta chains below were found in one sample sequenced in a study of shared clonotypes between healthy human individuals. Data came from immunoSEQ multiplex PCR; TCRdb stores just in-frame clones and leaves some out. The data show about 2 million clones, less than 95% seen once. Naive CD8 cells, CD45RO-negative and positively selected for CCR7, excluded terminally differentiated effector memory CD45RA+ cells. The sample consisted of naive CD8+ T cells sorted from blood. Receptors originate from a man younger than 35 in good health.

The genes are TRBV7-9 and TRBJ2-7, with TRBD2 as a possible D gene (5 bases). This CDR3 region has 16 residues. Trimming took off 1 base at V and 3 bases at J, with 16 bases between the two ends. Per the germline V gene, CDR1 is SEHNR and CDR2 is FQNEAQ (reference sequence). The CDR3 sequence is CASSLGDGGFGYEQYF. DNA of the CDR3: TGTGCCAGCAGCTTAGGGGATGGAGGTTTCGGCTACGAGCAGTACTTC.

The chain has TRBV6-5 and TRBJ2-4; 9 bases line up with TRBD1. V shed 7 bases and J 9 bases; nucleotides not matched to a gene: 10. Per germline, CDR1 MNHEY and CDR2 SVGAGI. The CDR3 is 14 amino acids. In DNA, the CDR3 is TGTGCCAGCATTAAGACAGGGGGACCTCTCATTCAGTACTTC. Encoded protein: CASIKTGGPLIQYF.

The chain couples TRBV27 to TRBJ2-3; 11 nucleotides align to TRBD1. The CDR3 consists of 19 residues. With V trimmed by 2 bases and J by 1 base, 11 bases remained unmatched. The germline CDR1 and CDR2 sequences are MNHEY and SMNVEV (reference sequence). CDR3 in DNA: TGTGCCAGCAGTTTAATAGGACAGGGGGCGTCGGATGGCACAGATACGCAGTATTTT. It specifies CASSLIGQGASDGTDTQYF.